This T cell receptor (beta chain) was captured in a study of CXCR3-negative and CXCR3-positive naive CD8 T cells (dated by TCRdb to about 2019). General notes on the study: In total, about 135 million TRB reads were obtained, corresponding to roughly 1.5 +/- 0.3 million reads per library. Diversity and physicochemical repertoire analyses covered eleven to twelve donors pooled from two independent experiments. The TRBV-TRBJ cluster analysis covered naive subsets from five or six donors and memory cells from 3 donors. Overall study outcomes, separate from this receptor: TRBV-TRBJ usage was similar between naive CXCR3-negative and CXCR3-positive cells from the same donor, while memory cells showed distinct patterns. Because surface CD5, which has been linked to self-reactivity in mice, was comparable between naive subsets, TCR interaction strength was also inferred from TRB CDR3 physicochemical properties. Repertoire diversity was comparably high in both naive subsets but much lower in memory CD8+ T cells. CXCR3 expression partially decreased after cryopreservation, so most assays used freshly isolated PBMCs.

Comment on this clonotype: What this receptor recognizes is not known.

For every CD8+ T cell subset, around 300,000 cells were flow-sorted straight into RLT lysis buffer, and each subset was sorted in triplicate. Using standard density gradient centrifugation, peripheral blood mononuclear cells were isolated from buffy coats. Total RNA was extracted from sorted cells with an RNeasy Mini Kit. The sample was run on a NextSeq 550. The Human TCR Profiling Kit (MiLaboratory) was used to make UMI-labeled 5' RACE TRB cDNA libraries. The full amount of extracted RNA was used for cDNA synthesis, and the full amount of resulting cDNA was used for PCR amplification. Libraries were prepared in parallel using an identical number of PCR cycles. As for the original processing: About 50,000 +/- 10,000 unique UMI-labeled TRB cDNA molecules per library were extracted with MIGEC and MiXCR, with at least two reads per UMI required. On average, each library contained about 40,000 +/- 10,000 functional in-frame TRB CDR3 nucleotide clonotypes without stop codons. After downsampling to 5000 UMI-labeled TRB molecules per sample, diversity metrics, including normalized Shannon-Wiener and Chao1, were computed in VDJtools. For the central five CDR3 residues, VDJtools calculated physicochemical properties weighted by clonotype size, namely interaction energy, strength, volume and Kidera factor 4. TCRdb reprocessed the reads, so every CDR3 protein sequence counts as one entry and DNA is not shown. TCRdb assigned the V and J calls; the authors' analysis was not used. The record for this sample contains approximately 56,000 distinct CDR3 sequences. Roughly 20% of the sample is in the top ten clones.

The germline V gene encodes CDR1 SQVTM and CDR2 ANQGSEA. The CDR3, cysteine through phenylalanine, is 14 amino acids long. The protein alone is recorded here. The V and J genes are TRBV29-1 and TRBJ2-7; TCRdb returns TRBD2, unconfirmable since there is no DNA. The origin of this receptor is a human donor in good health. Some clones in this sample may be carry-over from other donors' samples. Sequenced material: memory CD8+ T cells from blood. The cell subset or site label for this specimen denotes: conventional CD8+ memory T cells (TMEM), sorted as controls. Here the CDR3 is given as CSVEGEGRDYEQYF.